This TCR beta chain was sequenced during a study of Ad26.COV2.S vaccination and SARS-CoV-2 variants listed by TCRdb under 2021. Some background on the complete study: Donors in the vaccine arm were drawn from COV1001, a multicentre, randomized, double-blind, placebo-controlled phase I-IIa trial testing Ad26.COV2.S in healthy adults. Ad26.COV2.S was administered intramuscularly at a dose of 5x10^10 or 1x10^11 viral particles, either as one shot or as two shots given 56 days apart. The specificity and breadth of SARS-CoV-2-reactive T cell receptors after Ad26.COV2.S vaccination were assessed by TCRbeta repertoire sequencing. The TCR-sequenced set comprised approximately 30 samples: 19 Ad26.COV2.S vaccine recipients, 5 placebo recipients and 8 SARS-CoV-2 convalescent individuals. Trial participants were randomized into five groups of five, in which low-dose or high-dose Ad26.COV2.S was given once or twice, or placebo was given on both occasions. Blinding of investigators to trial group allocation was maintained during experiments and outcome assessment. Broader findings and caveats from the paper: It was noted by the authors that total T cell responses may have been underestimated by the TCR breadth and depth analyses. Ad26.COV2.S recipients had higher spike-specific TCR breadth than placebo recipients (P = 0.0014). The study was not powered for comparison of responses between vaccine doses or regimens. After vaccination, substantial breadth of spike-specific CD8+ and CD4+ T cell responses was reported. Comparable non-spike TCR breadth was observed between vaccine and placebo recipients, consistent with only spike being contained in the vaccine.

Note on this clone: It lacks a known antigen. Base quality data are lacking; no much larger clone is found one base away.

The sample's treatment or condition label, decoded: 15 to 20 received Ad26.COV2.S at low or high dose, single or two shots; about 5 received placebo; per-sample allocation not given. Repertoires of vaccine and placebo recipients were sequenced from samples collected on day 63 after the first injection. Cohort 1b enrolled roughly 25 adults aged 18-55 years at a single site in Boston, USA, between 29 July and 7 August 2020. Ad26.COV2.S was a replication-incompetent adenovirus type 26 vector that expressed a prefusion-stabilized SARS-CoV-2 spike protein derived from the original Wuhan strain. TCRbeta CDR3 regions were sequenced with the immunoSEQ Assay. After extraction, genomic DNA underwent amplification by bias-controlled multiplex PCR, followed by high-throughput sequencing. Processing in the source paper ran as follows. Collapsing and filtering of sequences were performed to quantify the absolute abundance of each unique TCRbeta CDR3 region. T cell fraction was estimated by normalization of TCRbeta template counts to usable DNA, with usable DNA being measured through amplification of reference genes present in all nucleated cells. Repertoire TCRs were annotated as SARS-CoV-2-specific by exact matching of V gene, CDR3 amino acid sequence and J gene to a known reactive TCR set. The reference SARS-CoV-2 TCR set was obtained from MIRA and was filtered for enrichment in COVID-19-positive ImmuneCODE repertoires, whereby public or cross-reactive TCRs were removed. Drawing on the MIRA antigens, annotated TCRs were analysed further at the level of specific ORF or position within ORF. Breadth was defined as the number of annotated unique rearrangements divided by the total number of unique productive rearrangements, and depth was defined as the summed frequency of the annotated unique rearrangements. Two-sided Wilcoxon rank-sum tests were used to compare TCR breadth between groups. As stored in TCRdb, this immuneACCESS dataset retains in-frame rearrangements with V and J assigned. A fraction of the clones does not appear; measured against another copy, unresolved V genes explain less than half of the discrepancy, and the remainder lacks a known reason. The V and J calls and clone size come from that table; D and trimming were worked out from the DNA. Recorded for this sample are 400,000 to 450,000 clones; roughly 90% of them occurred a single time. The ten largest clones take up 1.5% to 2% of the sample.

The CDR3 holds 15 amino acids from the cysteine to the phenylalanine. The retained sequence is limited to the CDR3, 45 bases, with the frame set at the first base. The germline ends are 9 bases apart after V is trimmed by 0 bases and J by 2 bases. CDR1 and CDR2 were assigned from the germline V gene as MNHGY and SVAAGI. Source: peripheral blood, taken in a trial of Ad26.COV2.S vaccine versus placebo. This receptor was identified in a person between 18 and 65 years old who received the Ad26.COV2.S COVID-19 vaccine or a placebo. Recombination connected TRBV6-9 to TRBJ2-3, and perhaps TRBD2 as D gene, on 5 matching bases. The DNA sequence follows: TGTGCCAGCAGTTATTCCCTGGACTTCACAGATACGCAGTATTTT. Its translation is CASSYSLDFTDTQYF.